Shown below are 19 T cell receptor beta chains from a single sample sequenced in a study of T cell responses to AZD1222 COVID-19 vaccine (dated by TCRdb to about 2021). Preparation of the library involved the immunoSEQ multiplex PCR assay. TCRdb holds this immuneACCESS table with in-frame rearrangements only. Some clones are missing; in checked studies, unresolved V genes explain under half, and the rest has no known cause. The sample data list fewer than 85,000 clones, and 85% to 90% of these were observed just once. Together, the top ten hold 31% of the sample. What the time point label conveys for this sample: baseline before first vaccination. The sequencing here drew on peripheral blood, taken on day 0 of AZD1222 vaccination. These receptors were collected from an adult in good health.

The V gene is TRBV5-1, the J gene TRBJ1-2; D is undetermined. Trimming shortened V by 0 bases and J by 6 bases, and 9 bases separated the two germline ends. CDR1 and CDR2 from the germline V gene are SGHRS and YFSETQ. CDR3 size: 13 residues. In DNA, the CDR3 is TGCGCCAGCAGCTTGGGCGGGAGGGATGGCTACACCTTC. It specifies CASSLGGRDGYTF.

The CDR3, as DNA: TGTGCCAGCAGGCTAGCGGAGAGGTTGGGGACCCAGTACTTC. Encoded protein: CASRLAERLGTQYF. The J gene is TRBJ2-5, the V gene TRBV27; 7 positions agree with TRBD2. The ends lost 6 bases at V and 7 bases at J; junction bases unmatched: 11. Germline-derived CDR1 and CDR2 are MNHEY and SMNVEV (reference sequence). The CDR3 consists of 14 residues.

This chain links TRBV11-2 with TRBJ2-7; weak D call: TRBD2 (6 bases). Trimming removed 3 bases from V and 4 bases from J, with 22 bases in between. Germline values: CDR1 SGHAT, CDR2 FQNNGV. This CDR3 region has 17 residues. This CDR3 reads CASSFGQGPGDPYEQYF. The CDR3 DNA reads TGTGCCAGCAGCTTTGGTCAGGGCCCGGGGGATCCTTACGAGCAGTACTTC.

This clone was observed once. This rearrangement joins TRBV6-5 to TRBJ1-1; TRBD1 might be the D (5 bases). Germline lookup yields CDR1 MNHEY and CDR2 SVGAGI. V lost 0 bases, J lost 3 bases, and 14 bases lay in between. The CDR3 has 16 residues. Here the CDR3 DNA reads TGTGCCAGCAGTTACTCGGGTGAGGGACCTCACACTGAAGCTTTCTTT. Translation gives CASSYSGEGPHTEAFF.

The chain combines TRBV6-6 with TRBJ1-2; D perhaps matches TRBD1 (5 bases). Trimming removed 7 bases at V and 7 bases at J, with 10 bases between. Per the germline V gene, CDR1 is MNHNY and CDR2 is SVGAGI (reference sequence). The CDR3 is 11 amino acids. The CDR3 nucleotides are TGTGCCAGCACCGACGGGGGTGGCTACACCTTC. Translation: CASTDGGGYTF.

V gene TRBV5-1 combines with J gene TRBJ2-1; TRBD1 agrees at 7 bases. CDR1 is SGHRS and CDR2 is YFSETQ in the germline V gene. This CDR3 comprises 15 residues. The V and J ends lost 4 bases and 4 bases, in that order; junction bases with no gene match: 8. The CDR3 sequence is CASSPSTQGYNEQFF. CDR3 in DNA: TGCGCCAGCAGCCCGTCAACACAGGGGTACAATGAGCAGTTCTTC. Supplemented by reference TRBV5-1 and TRBJ2-1, the full variable domain reads KAGVTQTPRYLIKTRGQQVTLSCSPISGHRSVSWYQQTPGQGLQFLFEYFSETQRNKGNFPGRFSGRQFSNSRSEMNVSTLELGDSALYLCASSPSTQGYNEQFFGPGTRLTVL.

As DNA, the CDR3 is TGTGCCAGCAGTGCTCGGATCTCTGGAAACACCATATATTTT. Residues: CASSARISGNTIYF. The rearrangement joins TRBV28 to TRBJ1-3; the D is unclear. The germline gives CDR1 MDHEN, CDR2 SYDVKM. V dropped 5 bases and J dropped 0 bases, with 8 bases sitting between them. The CDR3 length is 14 residues. Based on the CDR3 plus reference TRBV28 and TRBJ1-3, the full variable domain is DVKVTQSSRYLVKRTGEKVFLECVQDMDHENMFWYRQDPGLGLRLIYFSYDVKMKEKGDIPEGYSVSREKKERFSLILESASTNQTSMYLCASSARISGNTIYFGEGSWLTVV.

The genes are TRBV19 and TRBJ2-2; TRBD1 matches at 9 bases. Germline loops: CDR1 LNHDA, CDR2 SQIVND (reference sequence). V gave up 5 bases and J gave up 3 bases; unmatched junction bases: 13. The CDR3 has 18 residues. CDR3 sequence reads: CASSPGQGRSSDTGELFF. The CDR3 DNA sequence: TGTGCCAGTAGTCCGGGACAGGGAAGGTCCTCGGACACCGGGGAGCTGTTTTTT.

V usage is TRBV7-9 and J usage is TRBJ2-1; D gene ambiguous. V was trimmed by 2 bases and J by 4 bases, leaving 15 bases between them. Germline V CDR1 and CDR2: SEHNR, FQNEAQ (reference sequence). The length of the CDR3 is 16 residues. The CDR3 reads CASSLNAIARYNEQFF. The CDR3 region has the DNA TGTGCCAGCAGCTTAAACGCAATAGCCCGTTACAATGAGCAGTTCTTC.

This clone was recorded once. This chain connects TRBV27 to TRBJ1-1; D possibly corresponds to TRBD1 (6 bases). V was pared by 5 bases and J by 7 bases, with 14 bases between. Per the germline V gene, CDR1 is MNHEY and CDR2 is SMNVEV (reference sequence). This CDR3 has 13 amino acids. The CDR3 DNA reads TGTGCCAGCAGTCCACCAGGGGAAATTGAAGCTTTCTTT. This encodes CASSPPGEIEAFF.

This clone was recorded only once. The genes are TRBV28 and TRBJ1-5; D gene uncertain. The CDR3 extends over 12 amino acids. CDR1 is MDHEN, CDR2 SYDVKM, per germline. Trimming stripped 4 bases from V and 3 bases from J, with 4 bases between. This CDR3 reads CASSSNNQPQHF. In DNA, the CDR3 is TGTGCCAGCAGTTCGAACAATCAGCCCCAGCATTTT.

The chain joins TRBV30 to TRBJ1-3; weak D call: TRBD1 (5 bases). From germline, CDR1 is GTSNPN and CDR2 SVGIG (reference sequence). The V gene lost 2 bases and the J gene lost 2 bases, with 7 bases spanning the gap. This CDR3 comprises 13 residues. CDR3 bases: TGTGCCTGGAGTCGGGGGACTGGAAACACCATATATTTT. This translates into CAWSRGTGNTIYF. Complete variable domain (other parts from reference TRBV30 and TRBJ1-3): SQTIHQWPATLVQPVGSPLSLECTVEGTSNPNLYWYRQAAGRGLQLLFYSVGIGQISSEVPQNLSASRPQDRQFILSSKKLLLSDSGFYLCAWSRGTGNTIYFGEGSWLTVV.

The chain links TRBV4-1 to TRBJ1-4; D gene ambiguous. The CDR3 is 15 amino acids. Germline V gives CDR1 MGHRA, CDR2 YSYEKL. The V end was cut by 0 bases, the J end by 5 bases, with 10 bases between. CDR3 sequence reads: CASSQDTATNEKLFF. The CDR3 DNA reads TGCGCCAGCAGCCAAGATACAGCCACAAATGAAAAACTGTTTTTT.

The chain is built from TRBV5-1 and TRBJ2-7; TRBD1 matches 7 bases. CDR1 and CDR2 (germline): SGHRS, YFSETQ. This CDR3 is built from 18 residues. Trimming took 1 base from V and 0 from J; bases not matched to a gene: 13. DNA for the CDR3: TGCGCCAGCAGCTTGCCCTTTTCCGGGACAGCGAGCTCCTACGAGCAGTACTTC. Protein sequence: CASSLPFSGTASSYEQYF.

This chain connects TRBV18 to TRBJ1-1, with D possibly being TRBD1 (5 bases). CDR1 is KGHSH and CDR2 is LQKENI in the germline V gene. The CDR3 spans 14 residues. Trimming took off 3 bases at V and 4 bases at J, with 12 bases between the two ends. The CDR3 region is CASSPSTVGTEAFF. The DNA of the CDR3 is TGTGCCAGCTCACCCTCGACAGTGGGCACTGAAGCTTTCTTT. Variable domain in full (rest from reference TRBV18 and TRBJ1-1): NAGVMQNPRHLVRRRGQEARLRCSPMKGHSHVYWYRQLPEEGLKFMVYLQKENIIDESGMPKERFSAEFPKEGPSILRIQQVVRGDSAAYFCASSPSTVGTEAFFGQGTRLTVV.

The chain couples TRBV25-1 to TRBJ2-7; D unresolved. Germline CDR1 reads MGHDK; CDR2 reads SYGVNS. V was trimmed by 4 bases and J by 1 base, leaving 11 bases between them. This CDR3 has 14 amino acids. The CDR3: CASSGPLTSYEQYF. CDR3 DNA: TGTGCCAGCAGTGGACCCCTTACTTCCTACGAGCAGTACTTC.

This sequence joins TRBV13 and TRBJ1-4; TRBD1 matches at 11 bases. Germline V gives CDR1 PRHDT, CDR2 FYEKMQ (reference sequence). Trimming at V came to 5 bases and at J to 6 bases, leaving 5 bases not matched to a gene. The CDR3 totals 15 residues. CDR3 in DNA: TGTGCCAGCAGCGGACAGGGGGCGGATGATGAAAAACTGTTTTTT. This gives the protein CASSGQGADDEKLFF. The full variable domain, its missing parts supplied by reference TRBV13 and TRBJ1-4, is AAGVIQSPRHLIKEKRETATLKCYPIPRHDTVYWYQQGPGQDPQFLISFYEKMQSDKGSIPDRFSAQQFSDYHSELNMSSLELGDSALYFCASSGQGADDEKLFFGSGTQLSVL.

V is TRBV7-9 and J is TRBJ2-1; D tentatively reads TRBD1 or TRBD2 (5 bases each). There are 11 residues in the CDR3. CDR1 and CDR2 from the germline V gene are SEHNR and FQNEAQ (reference sequence). V was trimmed by 3 bases and J by 12 bases, leaving 9 bases between them. The CDR3 DNA sequence: TGTGCCAGCAGCTTTGGGGGTACGCAGTTCTTC. This gives the protein CASSFGGTQFF.

This chain uses TRBV27 with TRBJ1-4, with a tentative D call TRBD1 (6 bases). This CDR3 is built from 16 residues. V lost 6 bases, J lost 1 base, and 15 bases lay in between. CDR1 MNHEY and CDR2 SMNVEV come from the germline V gene (reference sequence). CDR3 DNA sequence: TGTGCCAGCAGCCCGGACAGACAGGTAACTAATGAAAAACTGTTTTTT. It codes for CASSPDRQVTNEKLFF. The whole variable domain, remainder taken from reference TRBV27 and TRBJ1-4, is EAQVTQNPRYLITVTGKKLTVTCSQNMNHEYMSWYRQDPGLGLRQIYYSMNVEVTDKGDVPEGYKVSRKEKRNFPLILESPSPNQTSLYFCASSPDRQVTNEKLFFGSGTQLSVL.